A single sample is the source of the 21 T cell receptor beta chains below, sequenced in a study of blood T cells in healthy people across ages. The use of a sample-barcoded 5' primer and a J-beta primer mix characterized a second PCR of roughly 6 to 11 cycles. TCRdb passed the 5' RACE reads through MiXCR, listing each CDR3 protein once. The data contain 750,000 to 950,000 distinct CDR3 sequences, around 29% of them singletons. This same sample was also taken into another study, of T cells of mothers and their children.

Sequencing was carried out using blood. These receptors originate from a woman aged 35 to 49 in good health.

This clonotype was detected only once. V gene TRBV6-6 combines with J gene TRBJ2-4; D is undetermined. Matching the DNA end better, TRBJ2-7 makes the J call doubtful. CDR3 length equals 14 residues. Per the germline V gene, CDR1 is MNHNY and CDR2 is SVGAGI (reference sequence). The CDR3 DNA reads as TGTGCCAGCAGTTATGCCTCCCCATCGGACGAGCAGTACTTC. It encodes CASSYASPSDEQYF.

The rearrangement links TRBV5-4 to TRBJ2-1; 9 bases are a match to TRBD2. V shed 4 bases and J 10 bases; nucleotides not matched to a gene: 12. The CDR3 loop spans 15 amino acids. The germline V gene has CDR1 SGHNT and CDR2 YYREEE (reference sequence). This CDR3 is CASSPGGLAEQEQFF. DNA for the CDR3: TGTGCCAGCAGCCCGGGGGGACTAGCAGAACAGGAGCAGTTCTTC.

The sample holds many counts of this clonotype. The chain has TRBV6-5 and TRBJ2-7, with D possibly being TRBD2 (5 bases). In germline, CDR1 is MNHEY, CDR2 SVGAGI. V was shortened by 2 bases and J by 4 bases, with 15 bases between the two germline ends. The CDR3 loop spans 15 amino acids. The CDR3 sequence: CASSYGLGSGYEQYF. The CDR3 nucleotides are TGTGCCAGCAGTTACGGCCTTGGGTCGGGATACGAGCAGTACTTC.

This clonotype was detected a few times. At one boundary the junction diverges from the germline segment, which might be a read error. The chain uses TRBV6-1 and TRBJ2-7; possibly TRBD1 for D (5 bases). This CDR3 is 14 amino acids long. The germline gives CDR1 MNHNS, CDR2 SASEGT. The CDR3 coding sequence is TGTGTCAGCACTCTTGGACAAGGCCGCTACGAGCAGTACTTC. Protein sequence: CVSTLGQGRYEQYF.

The genes are TRBV7-2 and TRBJ2-5; D might be TRBD2 (6 bases). The CDR3 runs to 14 residues. CDR1 is SGHTA and CDR2 is FQGNSA in the germline V gene. V lost 2 bases, J lost 5 bases, and 12 bases lay in between. The CDR3 DNA follows: TGTGCCAGCAGCTTAATGGGACTGATGGAGACCCAGTACTTC. Amino acid sequence: CASSLMGLMETQYF.

This clonotype has more than one count but fewer than ten. The chain combines TRBV5-4 with TRBJ1-6; TRBD1 is a possible D gene (6 bases). Germline V gene lookup returns CDR1 SGHNT and CDR2 YYREEE (reference sequence). CDR3 length: 16 amino acids. V was clipped by 0 bases and J by 0 bases, with 7 bases between them. CDR3 in DNA: TGTGCCAGCAGCTTGGAAGGGGGCTCCTATAATTCACCCCTCCACTTT. Protein sequence: CASSLEGGSYNSPLHF.

There are a few counts of this clonotype. The rearrangement joins TRBV6-2 or TRBV6-3 to TRBJ1-1; TRBD1 agrees at 8 bases. Germline values: CDR1 MNHEY, CDR2 SVGEGT. The ends lost 5 bases at V and 5 bases at J; junction bases unmatched: 7. CDR3 length equals 14 residues. The CDR3 nucleotides read TGTGCCAGCAGTCGCCCGGACAGGGTAACTGAAGCTTTCTTT. It yields the protein CASSRPDRVTEAFF.

Worth noting for this clonotype: A much larger clone differs by one base, so this may be a read error. V usage is TRBV12-3 or TRBV12-4 and J usage is TRBJ2-5; D possibly uses TRBD1 or TRBD2 (5 bases each). The V gene lost 4 bases and the J gene lost 4 bases, with 19 bases spanning the gap. This CDR3 comprises 16 residues. This chain's CDR3 is CASSSRAVGPRETQYF. CDR3 DNA: TGTGCCAGCAGTTCGAGGGCGGTGGGGCCTCGAGAGACCCAGTACTTC.

This chain connects TRBV19 to TRBJ1-4, with unresolved D. With 4 bases removed from V and 9 bases from J, the gap between germline ends came to 15 bases. Per the germline V gene, CDR1 is LNHDA and CDR2 is SQIVND (reference sequence). CDR3 length equals 14 residues. The CDR3 is CASSRNFSLQKLFF. CDR3 in DNA: TGTGCCAGTAGTAGGAACTTTTCGCTCCAAAAACTGTTTTTT.

The V call is TRBV5-1, the J call TRBJ2-3, with D possibly being TRBD2 (7 bases). Germline-derived CDR1 and CDR2 are SGHRS and YFSETQ. With 1 base removed from V and 4 bases from J, the gap between germline ends came to 16 bases. The CDR3 totals 16 residues. This CDR3 reads CASSLYRGAKSDTQYF. The CDR3 coding sequence is TGCGCCAGCAGCTTGTATCGGGGGGCGAAGTCAGATACGCAGTATTTT.

This clonotype has only a few counts. The chain carries TRBV5-6 and TRBJ2-2, with 9 bases that match TRBD2. V lost 4 bases and J lost 3; bases outside the gene matches: 4. The CDR3 has 15 amino acids. From germline, CDR1 is SGHDT and CDR2 YYEEEE. The CDR3: CASSILAGYTGELFF. The CDR3 coding sequence is TGTGCCAGCAGCATCCTAGCGGGGTACACCGGGGAGCTGTTTTTT. The full variable domain, in which reference TRBV5-6 and TRBJ2-2 provide the parts outside the CDR3, is DAGVTQSPTHLIKTRGQQVTLRCSPKSGHDTVSWYQQALGQGPQFIFQYYEEEERQRGNFPDRFSGHQFPNYSSELNVNALLLGDSALYLCASSILAGYTGELFFGEGSRLTVL.

This clonotype occurred many times. V usage is TRBV29-1 and J usage is TRBJ1-2; TRBD1 agrees at 10 bases. Trimming removed 6 bases from V and 2 bases from J; junction bases left unmatched: 6. This CDR3 region has 14 residues. The V gene's germline CDR1 is SQVTM and CDR2 ANQGSEA. The CDR3 DNA reads as TGCAGCGTGGCCGGGACAGGGGCCAACTATGGCTACACCTTC. It translates to CSVAGTGANYGYTF.

This clonotype was recorded at least ten times. V and J are TRBV20-1 and TRBJ2-3, with D hard to call. This CDR3 has 11 residues. V lost 0 bases and J 6 bases, leaving 4 bases between the germline ends. Germline V gene lookup returns CDR1 DFQATT and CDR2 SNEGSKA (reference sequence). In nucleotides, the CDR3 is TGCAGTGCTAGAGAGGTGGATACGCAGTATTTT. It specifies CSAREVDTQYF.

V is TRBV6-1 and J is TRBJ1-1; TRBD1 might be the D (6 bases). CDR1 and CDR2 from the germline V gene are MNHNS and SASEGT. V was trimmed by 3 bases and J by 0 bases, leaving 8 bases between them. The CDR3 sequence is 14 residues long. The CDR3 sequence: CASSDDRLNTEAFF. CDR3 coding DNA: TGTGCCAGCAGTGATGACAGGTTGAACACTGAAGCTTTCTTT.

This clonotype has a count of ten or more. The chain joins TRBV4-1 to TRBJ1-2; 7 bases agree with TRBD1. J lost 3 bases, V lost 4 bases, and 11 bases had no gene match. Per the germline V gene, CDR1 is MGHRA and CDR2 is YSYEKL. The CDR3 runs to 16 residues. CDR3 amino acids: CASSRIPAGTDYGYTF. CDR3 coding DNA: TGCGCCAGCAGCCGGATACCCGCCGGGACAGACTATGGCTACACCTTC.

This clonotype has at least ten counts. The chain carries TRBV7-2 and TRBJ2-6; D is perhaps TRBD1 or TRBD2 (5 bases each). V was trimmed by 5 bases and J by 4 bases, leaving 15 bases between them. CDR1 and CDR2 from the germline V gene are SGHTA and FQGNSA. The CDR3 sequence is 16 residues long. The CDR3 loop is CASSPGASGGANVLTF. The CDR3 nucleotides read TGTGCCAGCAGCCCCGGGGCATCGGGGGGGGCCAACGTCCTGACTTTC.

This clonotype was seen many times. The chain carries TRBV7-8 and TRBJ2-7; maybe TRBD2 (6 bases). Germline CDR1 is SGHVS and CDR2 is FQNEAQ. V was clipped by 0 bases and J by 3 bases, with 12 bases between them. CDR3 length: 15 amino acids. CDR3 protein: CASSLAGGLSYEQYF. CDR3 DNA sequence: TGTGCCAGCAGCTTAGCCGGGGGACTCAGCTACGAGCAGTACTTC.

The J gene is TRBJ1-2, the V gene TRBV29-1; 7 positions match TRBD1. This CDR3 comprises 14 residues. Germline CDR1 and CDR2: SQVTM and ANQGSEA. V lost 7 bases, J lost 4 bases, and 12 bases stayed unmatched. CDR3 sequence (DNA): TGCAGCGCCGAAACAACAGGGGCCAGCTATGGCTACACCTTC. The encoded protein is CSAETTGASYGYTF.

The rearrangement uses TRBV28 and TRBJ2-5, with D perhaps matching TRBD2 (6 bases). Germline V lookup: CDR1 MDHEN, CDR2 SYDVKM. V was shortened by 2 bases and J by 6 bases, with 16 bases between the two germline ends. CDR3 length: 15 amino acids. As DNA, the CDR3 is TGTGCCAGCAGTTTACCCGCGGAGGGGAGGCAGACCCAGTACTTC. The encoded protein is CASSLPAEGRQTQYF.

This clonotype showed up just a few times. The chain recombines TRBV9 with TRBJ2-5, with D perhaps TRBD1 or TRBD2 (5 bases each). V was cut by 3 bases and J by 2 bases, with 14 bases left in between. The CDR3 runs 15 residues. Looked up from germline, CDR1 is SGDLS and CDR2 is YYNGEE. CDR3 residues: CASSGGSGYQETQYF. CDR3 sequence (DNA): TGTGCCAGCAGCGGGGGGTCGGGGTATCAAGAGACCCAGTACTTC. The full variable domain, in which reference TRBV9 and TRBJ2-5 provide the parts outside the CDR3, is DSGVTQTPKHLITATGQRVTLRCSPRSGDLSVYWYQQSLDQGLQFLIQYYNGEERAKGNILERFSAQQFPDLHSELNLSSLELGDSALYFCASSGGSGYQETQYFGPGTRLLVL.

The chain couples TRBV12-3 or TRBV12-4 to TRBJ2-3; D remains ambiguous. Trimming removed 3 bases at V and 2 bases at J, with 12 bases between. The CDR3 has 15 amino acids. The CDR3 DNA reads TGTGCCAGCAGTTTGAGTCGCGTGTACACAGATACGCAGTATTTT. Its translation is CASSLSRVYTDTQYF.